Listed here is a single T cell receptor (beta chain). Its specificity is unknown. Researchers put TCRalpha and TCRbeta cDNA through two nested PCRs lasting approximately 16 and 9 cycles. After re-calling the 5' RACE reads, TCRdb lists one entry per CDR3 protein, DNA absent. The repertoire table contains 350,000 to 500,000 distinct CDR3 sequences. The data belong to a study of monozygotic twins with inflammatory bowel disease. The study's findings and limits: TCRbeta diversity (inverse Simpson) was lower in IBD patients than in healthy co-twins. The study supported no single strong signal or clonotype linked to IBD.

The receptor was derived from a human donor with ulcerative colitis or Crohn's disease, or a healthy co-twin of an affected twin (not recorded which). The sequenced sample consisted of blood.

CDR3 protein: CASSQDTTRGNNEQFF. The genes are TRBV4-1 and TRBJ2-1. The CDR3 is 16 residues long. Germline loops: CDR1 MGHRA, CDR2 YSYEKL.